The 31 T cell receptor beta chains below come from one sample, sequenced in a study of CD8+CD57+ T cells in acquired aplastic anemia. Both TCR beta VDJ combination and CDR3 sequence profiling were carried out. Genomic DNA was the template for this profiling. From the reads, TCRdb called clonotypes with MiXCR, one entry per CDR3 protein. The sample carries 250,000 to 350,000 distinct CDR3 sequences, 45% to 65% recorded once. Sequenced: sorted CD4+, CD8+, or CD8+CD57+ T cells (not recorded which) from PBMCs. These receptors originate from a human donor with severe aplastic anemia or a healthy control (not recorded which).

In its sample, this clonotype was seen many times. This chain uses TRBV7-8 with TRBJ1-4; D gene unclear. V lost 5 bases and J lost 8, with 12 bases in between. Germline CDR1 SGHVS, CDR2 FQNEAQ. The CDR3 is 13 residues long. The CDR3 protein is CASSGDIREKLFF. CDR3 DNA: TGTGCCAGCAGCGGGGATATAAGGGAAAAACTGTTTTTT.

This sequence joins TRBV15 and TRBJ2-1; D may match TRBD1 or TRBD2 (6 bases each). Germline V gene lookup returns CDR1 LNHNV and CDR2 YYDKDF (reference sequence). Trimming cost V 5 bases and J 7 bases, with 15 bases left between them. The CDR3 contains 14 residues. In DNA, the CDR3 is TGTGCCACCAGCTCCTCGGGGGCCTGGAATGAGCAGTTCTTC. Translation: CATSSSGAWNEQFF.

The V call is TRBV7-2, the J call TRBJ1-1, with no clear D. The CDR3 length is 16 residues. Germline V lookup: CDR1 SGHTA, CDR2 FQGNSA. With 5 bases removed from V and 0 bases from J, the gap between germline ends came to 16 bases. CDR3 bases: TGTGCCAGCAGCCGCGACATCGGGAAAATGAACACTGAAGCTTTCTTT. Amino acid sequence: CASSRDIGKMNTEAFF.

This rearrangement joins TRBV25-1 to TRBJ2-7; TRBD1 matches at 7 bases. V shed 6 bases, J shed 5 bases, and the junction held 7 bases outside the gene matches. CDR1 MGHDK and CDR2 SYGVNS come from the germline V gene. The CDR3 extends over 13 amino acids. The CDR3 sequence is CASRRQGVDEQYF. DNA of the CDR3: TGTGCCAGCAGACGACAGGGTGTAGACGAGCAGTACTTC.

CDR3 DNA: TGCGCCAGCAGCCAAGACGCAGGGAACACTGAAGCTTTCTTT. It is translated as CASSQDAGNTEAFF. The V gene is TRBV4-3, the J gene TRBJ1-1; D gene ambiguous. Trimming pared 0 bases from V and 1 base from J, leaving 6 bases between. The CDR3 sequence is 14 residues long. The V gene's germline CDR1 is LGHNA and CDR2 YSLEER.

This chain uses TRBV7-3 with TRBJ2-6; D ambiguous. Per germline, CDR1 SGHTA and CDR2 FQGTGA. Trimming shortened V by 5 bases and J by 0 bases, and 17 bases separated the two germline ends. This CDR3 has 18 residues. The CDR3 nucleotides read TGTGCCAGCAGCCCTTTCGGCGGCGTCAGCTCTGGGGCCAACGTCCTGACTTTC. This translates into CASSPFGGVSSGANVLTF.

The genes are TRBV5-1 and TRBJ2-5; 12 bases line up with TRBD2. The CDR3 consists of 17 residues. The V gene's germline CDR1 is SGHRS and CDR2 YFSETQ. J was trimmed by 2 bases and V by 3 bases; bases with no gene match: 8. DNA of the CDR3: TGCGCCAGCAGCTGGACTAGCGGGATGAGTGGGCAAGAGACCCAGTACTTC. Protein: CASSWTSGMSGQETQYF.

This clonotype is a singleton in its sample. V is TRBV20-1 and J is TRBJ1-2; TRBD1 might be the D (5 bases). The CDR3 is 14 amino acids. Per the germline V gene, CDR1 is DFQATT and CDR2 is SNEGSKA (reference sequence). V lost 0 bases and J 6 bases, leaving 14 bases between the germline ends. The CDR3 reads CSAREGGSQNGYTF. The CDR3 DNA reads TGCAGTGCTAGAGAGGGGGGGTCGCAAAATGGCTACACCTTC.

The chain couples TRBV15 to TRBJ2-7, with 8 bases aligning to TRBD1. CDR3 length: 13 residues. The V and J ends lost 4 bases and 3 bases, in that order; junction bases with no gene match: 2. Germline CDR1 LNHNV, CDR2 YYDKDF (reference sequence). CDR3 residues: CATSTGQGYEQYF. The DNA of the CDR3 is TGTGCCACCAGCACCGGACAGGGCTACGAGCAGTACTTC.

This clonotype was seen many times. A junction end diverges from the germline sequence, so it may reflect a read error. The V gene is TRBV12-3 or TRBV12-4, the J gene TRBJ1-4, with D unclear. This CDR3 has 11 residues. As DNA, the CDR3 is TGTGCCAGCAGCTTAGGAGAAAAACTGTTTTTT. Translating it yields CASSLGEKLFF.

This clonotype was seen repeatedly, ten times or more. The chain has TRBV25-1 and TRBJ1-4; D possibly corresponds to TRBD1 (6 bases). In germline, CDR1 is MGHDK, CDR2 SYGVNS. V was trimmed by 6 bases and J by 4 bases, leaving 12 bases between them. The CDR3 has 14 amino acids. CDR3 amino acids: CASSGTWGNEKLFF. In DNA, the CDR3 is TGTGCCAGCAGCGGGACATGGGGTAATGAAAAACTGTTTTTT.

This clonotype appeared a single time. The CDR3 sequence: CASSLSRQGDNEQFF. CDR3 sequence (DNA): TGTGCCAGCAGCTTGTCTCGCCAGGGGGACAATGAGCAGTTCTTC. V usage is TRBV7-9 and J usage is TRBJ2-1, with 7 positions matching TRBD1. The germline CDR1 and CDR2 sequences are SEHNR and FQNEAQ (reference sequence). CDR3 size: 15 residues. Unmatched junction bases numbered 7, after V lost 3 bases and J lost 5 bases. The whole variable domain, filled in from reference TRBV7-9 and TRBJ2-1, reads DTGVSQNPRHKITKRGQNVTFRCDPISEHNRLYWYRQTLGQGPEFLTYFQNEAQLEKSRLLSDRFSAERPKGSFSTLEIQRTEQGDSAMYLCASSLSRQGDNEQFFGPGTRLTVL.

This clonotype was observed a few times. The V call is TRBV29-1, the J call TRBJ1-1; a weak D match, TRBD1 (6 bases). The V and J ends lost 1 base and 7 bases respectively, with 19 bases between them. CDR3 length equals 15 residues. Germline V gives CDR1 SQVTM, CDR2 ANQGSEA. The CDR3 DNA reads TGCAGCGTTGAAGCTCTAATAACACGGGACATTGAAGCTTTCTTT. It is translated as CSVEALITRDIEAFF.

V gene TRBV5-8 combines with J gene TRBJ2-1; tentative D call: TRBD1 (5 bases). CDR1 SGHTS and CDR2 YDEGEE come from the germline V gene. The V and J ends lost 4 bases and 15 bases respectively, with 17 bases between them. The CDR3 contains 12 residues. CDR3 nucleotides: TGTGCCAGCAGCGCTCAAGGGGCTAGTCCGTTCTTC. This gives the protein CASSAQGASPFF.

The chain carries TRBV10-1 and TRBJ2-7; 9 bases match TRBD1. This CDR3 has 18 amino acids. Germline V gene sequence: CDR1 WNHNN, CDR2 SYGVQD (reference sequence). V trimming: 6 bases; J trimming: 7 bases; junction bases outside the gene matches: 22. The CDR3 region has the DNA TGCGCCAGCAGGCCTAGGGACAGGGCCGCAGGGGGACTGTGGGAGCAGTACTTC. Amino acids: CASRPRDRAAGGLWEQYF.

The CDR3 region is CASSPSGGNTDTQYF. As DNA, the CDR3 is TGTGCCAGCAGCCCCAGCGGGGGAAACACAGATACGCAGTATTTT. The chain carries TRBV9 and TRBJ2-3; 8 bases line up with TRBD2. Germline trimming cut 4 bases from V and 2 bases from J; bases unmatched to any gene: 6. The length of the CDR3 is 15 residues. Germline loops: CDR1 SGDLS, CDR2 YYNGEE.

J is TRBJ2-7 and V is TRBV29-1; 7 nucleotides agree with TRBD1. V was clipped by 6 bases and J by 1 base; unmatched bases: 6. Germline CDR1 is SQVTM and CDR2 is ANQGSEA. The CDR3 totals 13 residues. For the CDR3, the DNA is TGCAGCGTCACGACAGGGATTTCCTACGAGCAGTACTTC. Protein product: CSVTTGISYEQYF.

V is TRBV7-2 and J is TRBJ2-5, with a weak D call TRBD2 (6 bases). V dropped 5 bases and J dropped 5 bases, with 24 bases sitting between them. Germline loops: CDR1 SGHTA, CDR2 FQGNSA. The CDR3 has 17 residues. The CDR3 DNA reads as TGTGCCAGCAGCGTAGGGCCGAGGGGAGGCACCGGGGAGACCCAGTACTTC. It specifies CASSVGPRGGTGETQYF.

V gene TRBV25-1 combines with J gene TRBJ2-1; D is tentatively TRBD1 or TRBD2 (6 bases each). Germline V gene data show CDR1 as MGHDK and CDR2 as SYGVNS. The V and J ends lost 4 bases and 8 bases respectively, with 15 bases between them. The CDR3 spans 14 residues. CDR3 nucleotide sequence: TGTGCCAGCAGTGTACAGGGAGGTCAGGATGAGCAGTTCTTC. Encoded protein: CASSVQGGQDEQFF.

In the case of this clonotype: This clone may be a read error of a much larger clone one base away. The V call is TRBV7-6, the J call TRBJ2-2; tentative D call: TRBD1 (5 bases). Germline V gene data show CDR1 as SGHVS and CDR2 as FNYEAQ. The CDR3 extends over 14 amino acids. The ends were cut back, 2 bases at V and 4 bases at J, with 8 bases in the middle. The CDR3 sequence is CASSLYRSTGELFF. CDR3 nucleotide sequence: TGTGCCAGCAGCTTATACAGGAGCACCGGGGAGCTGTTTTTT.

This clonotype has at least ten counts. The V call is TRBV29-1, the J call TRBJ2-5, with 8 bases matching TRBD1. The CDR3 spans 16 residues. The V segment lost 4 bases and the J segment 0 bases; nucleotides outside the gene matches: 10. Germline assignment: CDR1 SQVTM and CDR2 ANQGSEA. CDR3 in amino acids: CSVVQGGNWYQETQYF. CDR3 DNA sequence: TGCAGCGTTGTACAGGGGGGCAATTGGTACCAAGAGACCCAGTACTTC.

This chain uses TRBV7-2 with TRBJ2-5; 10 bases map to TRBD2. The V gene end was trimmed by 7 bases and the J gene end by 4 bases; junction bases not matched to a gene: 3. Germline V gene lookup returns CDR1 SGHTA and CDR2 FQGNSA. The CDR3 covers 13 residues. CDR3 residues: CASNPSGRETQYF. DNA for the CDR3: TGTGCCAGCAACCCTAGCGGGAGAGAGACCCAGTACTTC. Using reference TRBV7-2 and TRBJ2-5 for the parts outside the CDR3, the full variable domain is GAGVSQSPSNKVTEKGKDVELRCDPISGHTALYWYRQSLGQGLEFLIYFQGNSAPDKSGLPSDRFSAERTGGSVSTLTIQRTQQEDSAVYLCASNPSGRETQYFGPGTRLLVL.

The chain links TRBV20-1 to TRBJ2-7; D is unresolved. CDR1 and CDR2 from the germline V gene are DFQATT and SNEGSKA (reference sequence). This CDR3 spans 13 amino acids. V was pared by 1 base and J by 2 bases, with 9 bases between. This CDR3 is CSARVAAPYEQYF. The CDR3 nucleotides read TGCAGTGCTAGAGTCGCAGCTCCCTACGAGCAGTACTTC.

The rearrangement links TRBV10-3 to TRBJ1-1; the D is unclear. The CDR3 consists of 14 residues. Germline V gene sequence: CDR1 ENHRY, CDR2 SYGVKD. Trimming removed 8 bases at V and 0 bases at J, with 13 bases between. This chain's CDR3 is CAISIGEMNTEAFF. DNA of the CDR3: TGTGCCATCTCGATCGGGGAAATGAACACTGAAGCTTTCTTT.

This clonotype has only one observation. The junction does not match germline at one end; this may be a read error. V and J are TRBV7-8 and TRBJ2-1, with 7 positions matching TRBD2. CDR1 is SGHVS and CDR2 is FQNEAQ in the germline V gene. This CDR3 is built from 15 residues. The CDR3 sequence is CASSSGLADYNEQFF. CDR3 in DNA: TGCGCCAGCAGTTCGGGGCTAGCGGACTACAATGAGCAGTTCTTC.

This chain uses TRBV20-1 with TRBJ1-5; D uncertain. Trimming stripped 1 base from V and 2 bases from J, with 9 bases between. CDR3 size: 14 residues. Germline V gene lookup returns CDR1 DFQATT and CDR2 SNEGSKA (reference sequence). CDR3 DNA sequence: TGCAGTGCTAGAGTAGGGAGTGGCAATCAGCCCCAGCATTTT. Protein: CSARVGSGNQPQHF.

This chain uses TRBV2 with TRBJ2-3; D gene uncertain. The germline V gene encodes CDR1 SNHLY and CDR2 FYNNEI. The CDR3 sequence is 15 residues long. Trimming took off 3 bases at V and 2 bases at J, with 12 bases between the two ends. The CDR3 sequence is CASSDGQTHTDTQYF. The DNA for the CDR3 is TGTGCCAGCAGTGATGGGCAGACCCACACAGATACGCAGTATTTT.

The J gene is TRBJ2-1, the V gene TRBV20-1; D remains ambiguous. Germline CDR1 is DFQATT and CDR2 is SNEGSKA (reference sequence). Trimming pared 7 bases from V and 2 bases from J, leaving 18 bases between. The CDR3 totals 15 residues. The CDR3 here is CSGETHTETYNEQFF. The CDR3 DNA is TGCAGTGGCGAAACTCACACGGAAACCTACAATGAGCAGTTCTTC.

This clonotype was recorded at least ten times. This chain uses TRBV4-3 with TRBJ1-2, with D perhaps TRBD1 (6 bases). CDR3 length equals 13 residues. V dropped 0 bases and J dropped 10 bases, with 12 bases sitting between them. CDR1 and CDR2 from the germline V gene are LGHNA and YSLEER. DNA for the CDR3: TGCGCCAGCAGCCAAGAGGAGGGACACCCCTACACCTTC. Amino acids: CASSQEEGHPYTF.

The chain combines TRBV7-3 with TRBJ2-5; either TRBD1 or TRBD2 may fit D (5 bases each). Germline V lookup: CDR1 SGHTA, CDR2 FQGTGA. Trimming stripped 8 bases from V and 1 base from J, with 14 bases between. The CDR3 loop spans 14 amino acids. The CDR3 protein is CASARAGPQETQYF. In nucleotides, the CDR3 is TGTGCCAGCGCCAGGGCGGGCCCCCAAGAGACCCAGTACTTC.

This clonotype has a count of ten or more. This sequence joins TRBV6-4 and TRBJ1-1; 7 bases align to TRBD1. Germline CDR1 reads MRHNA; CDR2 reads SNTAGT. V lost 3 bases and J lost 4; bases outside the gene matches: 2. This CDR3 region has 13 residues. Here the CDR3 reads CASSETGFTEAFF. The CDR3 region has the DNA TGTGCCAGCAGTGAGACAGGGTTCACTGAAGCTTTCTTT.